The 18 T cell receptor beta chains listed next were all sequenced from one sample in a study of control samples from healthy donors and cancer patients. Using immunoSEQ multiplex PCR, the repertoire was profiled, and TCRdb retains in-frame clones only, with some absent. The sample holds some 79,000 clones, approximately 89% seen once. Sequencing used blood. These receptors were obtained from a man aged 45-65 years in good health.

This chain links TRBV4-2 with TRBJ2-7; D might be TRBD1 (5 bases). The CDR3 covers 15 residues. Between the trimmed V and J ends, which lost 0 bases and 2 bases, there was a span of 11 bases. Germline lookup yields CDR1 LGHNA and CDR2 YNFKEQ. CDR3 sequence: CASSQDPAGTYEQYF. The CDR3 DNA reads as TGTGCCAGCAGCCAAGATCCGGCAGGGACCTACGAGCAGTACTTC.

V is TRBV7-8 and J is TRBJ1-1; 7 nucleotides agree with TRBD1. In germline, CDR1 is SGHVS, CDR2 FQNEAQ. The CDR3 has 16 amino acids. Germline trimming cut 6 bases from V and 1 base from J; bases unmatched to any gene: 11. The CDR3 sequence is CASSSAWQGENTEAFF. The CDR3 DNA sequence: TGTGCCAGCAGTTCCGCCTGGCAGGGGGAGAACACTGAAGCTTTCTTT.

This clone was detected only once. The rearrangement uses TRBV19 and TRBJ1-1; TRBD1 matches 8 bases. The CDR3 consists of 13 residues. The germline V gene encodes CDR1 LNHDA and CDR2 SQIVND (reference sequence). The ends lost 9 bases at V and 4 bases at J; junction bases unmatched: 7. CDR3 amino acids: CASAPGGATEAFF. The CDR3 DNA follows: TGTGCCAGCGCCCCAGGGGGCGCCACTGAAGCTTTCTTT.

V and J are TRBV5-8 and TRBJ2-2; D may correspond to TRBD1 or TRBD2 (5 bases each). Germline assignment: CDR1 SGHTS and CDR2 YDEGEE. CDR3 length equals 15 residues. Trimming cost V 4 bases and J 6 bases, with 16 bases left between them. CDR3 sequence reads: CASSRFRDLSGELFF. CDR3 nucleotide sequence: TGTGCCAGCAGCCGATTCCGGGACCTATCCGGGGAGCTGTTTTTT.

The CDR3: CASSVTGTEQYF. CDR3 DNA sequence: TGTGCCAGTAGTGTTACAGGTACCGAGCAGTACTTC. V gene TRBV19 combines with J gene TRBJ2-7; the D gene is possibly TRBD1 (5 bases). CDR1 and CDR2 from the germline V gene are LNHDA and SQIVND (reference sequence). This CDR3 is 12 amino acids long. V lost 5 bases, J lost 6 bases, and 11 bases lay in between.

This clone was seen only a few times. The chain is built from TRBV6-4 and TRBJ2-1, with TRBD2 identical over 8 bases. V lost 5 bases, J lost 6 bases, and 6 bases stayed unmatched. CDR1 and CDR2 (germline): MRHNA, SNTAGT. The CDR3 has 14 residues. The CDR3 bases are TGTGCCAGCAGTCCGGGGGGGGTAACCAATGAGCAGTTCTTC. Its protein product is CASSPGGVTNEQFF.

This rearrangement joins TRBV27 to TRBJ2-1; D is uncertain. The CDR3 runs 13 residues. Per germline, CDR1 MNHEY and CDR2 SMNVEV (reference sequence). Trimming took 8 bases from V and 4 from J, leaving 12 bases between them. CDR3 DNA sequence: TGTGCCAGCGGGGTGACTCGTTACAATGAGCAGTTCTTC. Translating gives CASGVTRYNEQFF.

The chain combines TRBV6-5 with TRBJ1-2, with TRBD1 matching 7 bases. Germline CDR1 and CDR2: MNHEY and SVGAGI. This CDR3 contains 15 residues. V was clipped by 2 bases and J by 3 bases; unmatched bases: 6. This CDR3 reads CASSYGAGGYYGYTF. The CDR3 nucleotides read TGTGCCAGCAGTTACGGCGCAGGGGGTTACTATGGCTACACCTTC.

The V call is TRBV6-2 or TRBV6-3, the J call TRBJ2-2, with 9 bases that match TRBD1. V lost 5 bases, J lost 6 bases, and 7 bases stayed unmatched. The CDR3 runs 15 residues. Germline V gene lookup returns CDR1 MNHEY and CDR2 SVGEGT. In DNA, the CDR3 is TGTGCCAGCAGTCTAGGACAGGGGTCGGCCGGGGAGCTGTTTTTT. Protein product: CASSLGQGSAGELFF.

The CDR3 protein is CASSDFPHRVPSYGYTF. CDR3 DNA sequence: TGTGCCAGCAGTGATTTCCCCCACAGGGTCCCCTCCTATGGCTACACCTTC. The chain uses TRBV6-4 and TRBJ1-2; tentative D call: TRBD1 (6 bases). The ends were cut back, 3 bases at V and 4 bases at J, with 21 bases in the middle. Germline CDR1 MRHNA, CDR2 SNTAGT. This CDR3 region has 17 residues.

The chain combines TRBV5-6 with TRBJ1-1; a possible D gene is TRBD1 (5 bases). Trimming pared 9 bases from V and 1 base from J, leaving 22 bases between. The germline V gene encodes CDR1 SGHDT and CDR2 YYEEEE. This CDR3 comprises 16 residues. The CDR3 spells CAIPVGVGSGNTEAFF. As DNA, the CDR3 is TGTGCCATACCGGTGGGGGTAGGATCTGGGAACACTGAAGCTTTCTTT.

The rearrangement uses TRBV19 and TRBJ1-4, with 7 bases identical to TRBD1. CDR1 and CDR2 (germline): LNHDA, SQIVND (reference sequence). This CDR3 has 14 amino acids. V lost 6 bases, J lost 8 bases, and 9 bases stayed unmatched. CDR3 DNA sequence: TGTGCCAGTAGCCCTGACAGGGTAGAAGAAAAACTGTTTTTT. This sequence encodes CASSPDRVEEKLFF. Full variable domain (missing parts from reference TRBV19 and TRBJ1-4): DGGITQSPKYLFRKEGQNVTLSCEQNLNHDAMYWYRQDPGQGLRLIYYSQIVNDFQKGDIAEGYSVSREKKESFPLTVTSAQKNPTAFYLCASSPDRVEEKLFFGSGTQLSVL.

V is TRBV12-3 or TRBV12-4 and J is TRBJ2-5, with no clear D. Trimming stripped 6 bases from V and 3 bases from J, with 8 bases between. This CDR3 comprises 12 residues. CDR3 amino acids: CASSPNEETQYF. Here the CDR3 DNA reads TGTGCCAGCAGCCCAAATGAAGAGACCCAGTACTTC.

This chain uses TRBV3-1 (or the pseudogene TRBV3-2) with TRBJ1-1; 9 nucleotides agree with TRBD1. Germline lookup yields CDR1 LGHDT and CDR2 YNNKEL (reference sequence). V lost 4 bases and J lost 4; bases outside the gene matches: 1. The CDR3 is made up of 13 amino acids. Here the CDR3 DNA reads TGTGCCAGCAGCCCGGACAGGGGCACTGAAGCTTTCTTT. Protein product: CASSPDRGTEAFF.

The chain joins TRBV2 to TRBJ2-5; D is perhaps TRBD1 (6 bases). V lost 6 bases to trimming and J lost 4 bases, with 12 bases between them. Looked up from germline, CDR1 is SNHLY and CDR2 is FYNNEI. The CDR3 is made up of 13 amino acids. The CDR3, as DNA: TGTGCCAGCAGAGGCGGACAGACAGAGACCCAGTACTTC. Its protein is CASRGGQTETQYF.

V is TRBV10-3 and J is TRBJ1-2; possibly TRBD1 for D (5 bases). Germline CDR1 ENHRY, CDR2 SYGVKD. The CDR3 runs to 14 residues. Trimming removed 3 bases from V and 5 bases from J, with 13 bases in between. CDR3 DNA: TGTGCCATCAGTGATCCCAGGGAAGGGTATGGCTACACCTTC. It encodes CAISDPREGYGYTF.

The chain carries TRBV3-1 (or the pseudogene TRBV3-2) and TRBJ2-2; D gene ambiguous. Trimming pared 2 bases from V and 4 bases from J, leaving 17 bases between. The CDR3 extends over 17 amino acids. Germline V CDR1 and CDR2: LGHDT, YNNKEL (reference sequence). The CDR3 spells CASSQKPPAPSTGELFF. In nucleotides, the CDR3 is TGTGCCAGCAGCCAAAAACCGCCAGCGCCTAGCACCGGGGAGCTGTTTTTT.

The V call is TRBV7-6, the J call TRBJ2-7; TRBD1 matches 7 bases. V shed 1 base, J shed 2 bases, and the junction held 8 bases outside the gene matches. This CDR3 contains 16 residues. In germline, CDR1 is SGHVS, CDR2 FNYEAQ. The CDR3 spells CASSLGEQGVTYEQYF. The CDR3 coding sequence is TGTGCCAGCAGCTTAGGTGAGCAGGGGGTCACCTACGAGCAGTACTTC.